Listed below are T cell receptor beta chains from one sample, sequenced in a study of human versus mouse CDR3 diversity and MHC coevolution. Sequenced by immunoSEQ multiplex PCR; TCRdb stores in-frame clones only, minus some. The data show roughly 86,000 clones, with 90% to 95% seen just once and around 1.3% held by the top ten. Sequencing was carried out using naive CD4+ T cells from blood. The source of these receptors is a person between 25 and 70 years old in good health. CDR3s include the opening cysteine and the closing phenylalanine or tryptophan. D genes are given only for firm matches. Not all rows give a size; the values are once, few, many and, for expanded clones, a class.

clone size: few
CDR3 length: 15
D gene: TRBD1
V gene: TRBV10-3
J gene: TRBJ2-7
CDR3 DNA: TGTGCCATCAGCGGTGGACAGGGGGCTCTACGGGAGCAGTACTTC
CDR3 protein: CAISGGQGALREQYF

clone size: .
CDR3 length: 13
D gene: .
V gene: TRBV19
J gene: TRBJ1-2
CDR3 DNA: TGTGCCAGTAGTGAGGACATGAACTATGGCTACACCTTC
CDR3 protein: CASSEDMNYGYTF

clone size: .
CDR3 length: 13
D gene: .
V gene: TRBV18
J gene: TRBJ1-2
CDR3 DNA: TGTGCCAGCTCACCGCTACAAGAGGAGGGCTACACCTTC
CDR3 protein: CASSPLQEEGYTF

clone size: .
CDR3 length: 13
D gene: .
V gene: TRBV28
J gene: TRBJ2-5
CDR3 DNA: TGTGCCAGCAGTTCACAGCCCCGGGAGACCCAGTACTTC
CDR3 protein: CASSSQPRETQYF

clone size: .
CDR3 length: 14
D gene: .
V gene: TRBV6-6
J gene: TRBJ1-2
CDR3 DNA: TGTGCCAGCAGTTACTCCTCAGGGCGAAGTGGCTACACCTTC
CDR3 protein: CASSYSSGRSGYTF

clone size: .
CDR3 length: 17
D gene: .
V gene: TRBV7-2
J gene: TRBJ2-7
CDR3 DNA: TGTGCCAGCAGCTTAAGCCCAATCAGGGGTTTGGGGTACGAGCAGTACTTC
CDR3 protein: CASSLSPIRGLGYEQYF

clone size: .
CDR3 length: 15
D gene: TRBD2
V gene: TRBV5-1
J gene: TRBJ2-6
CDR3 DNA: TGCGCCAGCAGCCCGGCGGGGGCTGGGGCCAACGTCCTGACTTTC
CDR3 protein: CASSPAGAGANVLTF

clone size: .
CDR3 length: 14
D gene: TRBD1
V gene: TRBV9
J gene: TRBJ2-1
CDR3 DNA: TGTGCCAGCAGCACCTGGACAGGCTACAATGAGCAGTTCTTC
CDR3 protein: CASSTWTGYNEQFF

clone size: once
CDR3 length: 13
D gene: .
V gene: TRBV10-3
J gene: TRBJ1-1
CDR3 DNA: TGTGCCATCACTTGGACACAGAACACTGAAGCTTTCTTT
CDR3 protein: CAITWTQNTEAFF

clone size: .
CDR3 length: 15
D gene: TRBD1
V gene: TRBV5-1
J gene: TRBJ2-2
CDR3 DNA: TGCGCCAGCAGCCCTGGACAGGGTGCGCCCGGGGAGCTGTTTTTT
CDR3 protein: CASSPGQGAPGELFF

clone size: .
CDR3 length: 17
D gene: TRBD1
V gene: TRBV9
J gene: TRBJ2-2
CDR3 DNA: TGTGCCAGCAGCGTAGAAATAGGACAGGACCCCACCGGGGAGCTGTTTTTT
CDR3 protein: CASSVEIGQDPTGELFF

clone size: .
CDR3 length: 15
D gene: TRBD2
V gene: TRBV7-9
J gene: TRBJ2-1
CDR3 DNA: TGTGCCAGCAGACGGGGGTGGGAGGGAAACAATGAGCAGTTCTTC
CDR3 protein: CASRRGWEGNNEQFF

clone size: .
CDR3 length: 14
D gene: TRBD2
V gene: TRBV29-1
J gene: TRBJ2-2
CDR3 DNA: TGCAGCGTTCACCCCGGACTAGGCGGAGGGGAGCTGTTTTTT
CDR3 protein: CSVHPGLGGGELFF

clone size: .
CDR3 length: 13
D gene: .
V gene: TRBV7-6
J gene: TRBJ2-1
CDR3 DNA: TGTGCCAGCAGCCTCGGACTGATCAATGAGCAGTTCTTC
CDR3 protein: CASSLGLINEQFF

clone size: .
CDR3 length: 16
D gene: .
V gene: TRBV5-3
J gene: TRBJ1-1
CDR3 DNA: TGTGCCAGAAGCTTCGCCCTCAGGGGACCCAACACTGAAGCTTTCTTT
CDR3 protein: CARSFALRGPNTEAFF

clone size: few
CDR3 length: 14
D gene: .
V gene: TRBV7-3
J gene: TRBJ1-3
CDR3 DNA: TGTGCCAGCAGCCCCCAGGTCTCTGGAAACACCATATATTTT
CDR3 protein: CASSPQVSGNTIYF

clone size: .
CDR3 length: 14
D gene: .
V gene: TRBV27
J gene: TRBJ2-1
CDR3 DNA: TGTGCCAGCAGTTCCCTAGGTCAGGGCAATGAGCAGTTCTTC
CDR3 protein: CASSSLGQGNEQFF

clone size: .
CDR3 length: 14
D gene: TRBD2
V gene: TRBV19
J gene: TRBJ2-7
CDR3 DNA: TGTGCCAGTAGTATAGCGGGGGGCTCCTACGAGCAGTACTTC
CDR3 protein: CASSIAGGSYEQYF

clone size: .
CDR3 length: 16
D gene: .
V gene: TRBV10-3
J gene: TRBJ2-1
CDR3 DNA: TGTGCCATCAGTGGGGAACTGGCAGGAGGGGACAATGAGCAGTTCTTC
CDR3 protein: CAISGELAGGDNEQFF

clone size: few
CDR3 length: 14
D gene: .
V gene: TRBV7-2
J gene: TRBJ1-3
CDR3 DNA: TGTGCCAGCAGCTTACAGGGGAGCACGAACACCATATATTTT
CDR3 protein: CASSLQGSTNTIYF

clone size: .
CDR3 length: 14
D gene: .
V gene: TRBV5-6
J gene: TRBJ2-5
CDR3 DNA: TGTGCCAGCAGCCAGACAGGTCCGCGGGAGACCCAGTACTTC
CDR3 protein: CASSQTGPRETQYF

clone size: .
CDR3 length: 15
D gene: .
V gene: TRBV6-5
J gene: TRBJ1-2
CDR3 DNA: TGTGCCAGCAGGGAGATAAGCCCCATGAACTATGGCTACACCTTC
CDR3 protein: CASREISPMNYGYTF

clone size: .
CDR3 length: 17
D gene: TRBD1
V gene: TRBV18
J gene: TRBJ2-6
CDR3 DNA: TGTGCCAGCTCACCCCGACAGGGGAGGTCTGGGGCCAACGTCCTGACTTTC
CDR3 protein: CASSPRQGRSGANVLTF

clone size: .
CDR3 length: 16
D gene: TRBD2
V gene: TRBV5-1
J gene: TRBJ2-1
CDR3 DNA: TGCGCCAGCAGCGATCTAGCGGTTTCCTCCTACAATGAGCAGTTCTTC
CDR3 protein: CASSDLAVSSYNEQFF

clone size: .
CDR3 length: 15
D gene: TRBD1
V gene: TRBV5-6
J gene: TRBJ2-1
CDR3 DNA: TGTGCCAGCAGCTTGGGGAACGGACAGGGTGGCGAGCAGTTCTTC
CDR3 protein: CASSLGNGQGGEQFF

clone size: .
CDR3 length: 14
D gene: TRBD1
V gene: TRBV7-3
J gene: TRBJ1-6
CDR3 DNA: TGTGCCAGCAGCTCGGGACAGAAAAATTCCCCCCTCCACTTT
CDR3 protein: CASSSGQKNSPLHF

clone size: once
CDR3 length: 12
D gene: TRBD1
V gene: TRBV5-6
J gene: TRBJ1-5
CDR3 DNA: TGTGCCAGCAGTCCGGGACAGCAGCCCCAGCATTTT
CDR3 protein: CASSPGQQPQHF

clone size: .
CDR3 length: 14
D gene: TRBD1
V gene: TRBV7-3
J gene: TRBJ1-2
CDR3 DNA: TGTGCCAGCAGCACCACAGGGGGTCCAAGTGGCTACACCTTC
CDR3 protein: CASSTTGGPSGYTF

clone size: .
CDR3 length: 13
D gene: .
V gene: TRBV7-3
J gene: TRBJ2-7
CDR3 DNA: TGTGCCAGCAGCTTGAATTCAGGGGTCGAGCAGTACTTC
CDR3 protein: CASSLNSGVEQYF

clone size: .
CDR3 length: 15
D gene: .
V gene: TRBV7-2
J gene: TRBJ2-3
CDR3 DNA: TGTGCCAGCAGTTCCGGGCCAGTGAGGGCAGATACGCAGTATTTT
CDR3 protein: CASSSGPVRADTQYF

clone size: .
CDR3 length: 15
D gene: .
V gene: TRBV9
J gene: TRBJ2-5
CDR3 DNA: TGTGCCGGCAGCCCCAGGGAGGGGGGCGCGGAGACCCAGTACTTC
CDR3 protein: CAGSPREGGAETQYF

clone size: .
CDR3 length: 15
D gene: TRBD1
V gene: TRBV11-3
J gene: TRBJ2-5
CDR3 DNA: TGTGCCAGCAGCCGGGGACAGGGGGCTACGGAGACCCAGTACTTC
CDR3 protein: CASSRGQGATETQYF

clone size: .
CDR3 length: 15
D gene: .
V gene: TRBV6-5
J gene: TRBJ2-6
CDR3 DNA: TGTGCCAGCAGTTCCCCCAGGGCTGGGGCCAACGTCCTGACTTTC
CDR3 protein: CASSSPRAGANVLTF

clone size: .
CDR3 length: 15
D gene: TRBD2
V gene: TRBV7-3
J gene: TRBJ2-1
CDR3 DNA: TGTGCCAGCAGCGAAGTGGGTAGGCGGGAGGGTGAGCAGTTCTTC
CDR3 protein: CASSEVGRREGEQFF

clone size: .
CDR3 length: 13
D gene: TRBD1
V gene: TRBV30
J gene: TRBJ1-1
CDR3 DNA: TGTGCCTGGGGACAGGGGGCGGGAACTGAAGCTTTCTTT
CDR3 protein: CAWGQGAGTEAFF

clone size: .
CDR3 length: 14
D gene: .
V gene: TRBV6-1
J gene: TRBJ1-2
CDR3 DNA: TGTGCCAGCAGCGATCTGACAGCGAACTATGGCTACACCTTC
CDR3 protein: CASSDLTANYGYTF

clone size: .
CDR3 length: 16
D gene: .
V gene: TRBV6-8
J gene: TRBJ1-4
CDR3 DNA: TGTGCCAGCAGCCACCGGTGGCGGCCAACTAATGAAAAACTGTTTTTT
CDR3 protein: CASSHRWRPTNEKLFF

clone size: .
CDR3 length: 15
D gene: TRBD2
V gene: TRBV5-1
J gene: TRBJ2-1
CDR3 DNA: TGCGCCAGCAGCTTCTTAGCGGGAGCGGTCAATGAGCAGTTCTTC
CDR3 protein: CASSFLAGAVNEQFF

clone size: .
CDR3 length: 17
D gene: .
V gene: TRBV5-1
J gene: TRBJ2-1
CDR3 DNA: TGCGCCAGCCGAACCCGGTTCGGAGCGACGGGATTCAATGAGCAGTTCTTC
CDR3 protein: CASRTRFGATGFNEQFF

clone size: .
CDR3 length: 12
D gene: .
V gene: TRBV6-1
J gene: TRBJ2-7
CDR3 DNA: TGTGCCAGCAGTGAACAAGGGGACGAGCAGTACTTC
CDR3 protein: CASSEQGDEQYF

clone size: .
CDR3 length: 13
D gene: .
V gene: TRBV18
J gene: TRBJ1-1
CDR3 DNA: TGTGCCAGCTCACCCGACAGGCAACGTGAAGCTTTCTTT
CDR3 protein: CASSPDRQREAFF

clone size: .
CDR3 length: 16
D gene: TRBD1
V gene: TRBV7-9
J gene: TRBJ1-2
CDR3 DNA: TGTGCCAGCAGCCCGCCCGTGGGGACAGCTAACTATGGCTACACCTTC
CDR3 protein: CASSPPVGTANYGYTF

clone size: .
CDR3 length: 14
D gene: TRBD1
V gene: TRBV6-6
J gene: TRBJ2-7
CDR3 DNA: TGTGCCAGCAGTTACGGACAGGCATCCTACGAGCAGTACTTC
CDR3 protein: CASSYGQASYEQYF

clone size: .
CDR3 length: 15
D gene: .
V gene: TRBV28
J gene: TRBJ1-5
CDR3 DNA: TGTGCCAGCAGTCCCCGGACAGTAAACAATCAGCCCCAGCATTTT
CDR3 protein: CASSPRTVNNQPQHF

clone size: once
CDR3 length: 16
D gene: .
V gene: TRBV15
J gene: TRBJ2-2
CDR3 DNA: TGTGCCACCAGCTTCCATCGCCGGGGGGCGAACGGGGAGCTGTTTTTT
CDR3 protein: CATSFHRRGANGELFF

clone size: .
CDR3 length: 15
D gene: .
V gene: TRBV7-9
J gene: TRBJ2-5
CDR3 DNA: TGTGCCAGCAGCTTAAACGGACTTTCCTTGGAGACCCAGTACTTC
CDR3 protein: CASSLNGLSLETQYF

clone size: few
CDR3 length: 16
D gene: .
V gene: TRBV10-3
J gene: TRBJ1-4
CDR3 DNA: TGTGCCATCAGTGAGCCGACAGCCGCAACTAATGAAAAACTGTTTTTT
CDR3 protein: CAISEPTAATNEKLFF

clone size: .
CDR3 length: 14
D gene: TRBD1
V gene: TRBV14
J gene: TRBJ1-2
CDR3 DNA: TGTGCCAGCAGCCGCCTGGACAGGGGGTATGGCTACACCTTC
CDR3 protein: CASSRLDRGYGYTF

clone size: .
CDR3 length: 11
D gene: .
V gene: TRBV27
J gene: TRBJ2-7
CDR3 DNA: TGTGCCAGCAGTTTAGGGCTCGAGCAGTACTTC
CDR3 protein: CASSLGLEQYF

clone size: .
CDR3 length: 13
D gene: .
V gene: TRBV5-6
J gene: TRBJ1-1
CDR3 DNA: TGTGCCAGCAGCTTCGGGGTTAGCACTGAAGCTTTCTTT
CDR3 protein: CASSFGVSTEAFF

clone size: .
CDR3 length: 13
D gene: .
V gene: TRBV6-5
J gene: TRBJ2-1
CDR3 DNA: TGTGCCAGCACCGGGAGCTCCTACAATGAGCAGTTCTTC
CDR3 protein: CASTGSSYNEQFF

clone size: .
CDR3 length: 13
D gene: .
V gene: TRBV7-8
J gene: TRBJ1-2
CDR3 DNA: TGTGCCAGCAGCTTAGCTACAGCTTATGGCTACACCTTC
CDR3 protein: CASSLATAYGYTF

clone size: .
CDR3 length: 14
D gene: .
V gene: TRBV7-9
J gene: TRBJ1-1
CDR3 DNA: TGTGCCAGCAGCTTAGCGGAGGGGAGAACTGAAGCTTTCTTT
CDR3 protein: CASSLAEGRTEAFF